This TCR beta chain was retrieved from a study of blood T cell repertoires in COVID-19. At the level of the study: Material from acute and convalescent COVID-19 was sourced from the United States, Italy and Spain. Nucleic acid was either cDNA or gDNA, and it came from T cells, B-cell-depleted T cells, or PBMCs.

With 5 bases clipped from V and 11 bases from J, the junction kept 11 bases outside the gene matches. From germline, CDR1 is LNHDA and CDR2 SQIVND (reference sequence). CDR3 length equals 13 residues. Sequenced by immunoSEQ multiplex PCR; TCRdb stores in-frame clones only, minus some. The sample records about 40,000 clones, about 80% being singletons. The sample taken for sequencing was peripheral blood. The sequence derives from a woman aged 55-70 years with acute or convalescent COVID-19. J is TRBJ1-1 and V is TRBV19; 7 nucleotides agree with TRBD1. The CDR3 bases are TGTGCCAGTAGTGACAGGGACACGGTTTGGGCTTTCTTT. This encodes CASSDRDTVWAFF.